Sequencing of this T cell receptor (beta chain) was carried out in a study of T cells expressing NK-cell markers. Looking at the study overall: Each TCR beta repertoire originated in sorted T cells that were CD3+CD56+NKG2C+, CD3+CD56+NKG2C- or CD3+CD56-NKG2C+.

From its re-call of the 5' RACE reads, TCRdb lists each CDR3 protein once, without DNA. The sample totals about 550,000 distinct CDR3 sequences. The CDR3 consists of 14 residues. Germline V gene sequence: CDR1 MDHEN, CDR2 SYDVKM. The genes are TRBV28 and TRBJ1-6. The material sequenced was blood T cells: a sorted CD56 or NKG2C T cell subset, CD4+ or CD8+ T cells, or bulk PBMC T cells (not recorded which). The origin of this receptor is a young man in good health. The CDR3 here is CASRLARANSPLHF.